The clone carrying this TCR beta chain has ten or more counts. The target antigen is unknown. V trimming: 3 bases; J trimming: 3 bases; junction bases outside the gene matches: 4. The germline CDR1 and CDR2 sequences are DFQATT and SNEGSKA (reference sequence). The CDR3 consists of 13 residues. This entry is derived from a study of T cells in Graves' hyperthyroidism and ophthalmopathy. Study-wide points: Separation of ophthalmopathy from stable hyperthyroidism was achieved by a 13 V-J model. Most clonotypes that expanded in the thyroid above 0.001 also showed up in blood.

The TCR beta CDR3 regions underwent amplification using RNA transcripts as the source. The study used the HTBI primer set for a first-round RT-PCR of the TCR CDR3. TCRdb redid the calling of the multiplex PCR reads with MiXCR, one entry per CDR3 protein. The table includes around 700,000 distinct CDR3 sequences, about 17% detected once. Diagnosing involved the use of clinical symptoms, serum thyroxine and TRAb, thyroid ultrasound and orbital computed tomography. The source of the PBMCs was roughly 10 ml of fresh peripheral blood. The sequenced sample consisted of blood. The sequence came from a woman aged 45-60 years with Graves' hyperthyroidism that later progressed to Graves' ophthalmopathy. V is TRBV20-1 and J is TRBJ1-2; 7 positions match TRBD1. The CDR3 is CSARVDRDYGYTF. CDR3 DNA sequence: TGCAGTGCTAGGGTAGACAGGGACTATGGCTACACCTTC.